The sequence of this TCR beta chain was determined in a study of T cell responses to AZD1222 COVID-19 vaccine. Study-level information: Analyses pooled second doses at about 4 or about 12 weeks. Study-wide results and caveats: Spike-specific TCR breadth and depth rose after two AZD1222 doses. Nearly half of spike-specific TCRs reportedly go after variant regions that carry no mutations. The donor group comprised mostly white British people and more females; the analysis possibly underestimated clonal diversity.

The CDR3 length is 13 residues. Germline V gene sequence: CDR1 SQVTM, CDR2 ANQGSEA. After removal of 7 bases from V and 2 bases from J, the junction contained 4 bases not matched to a gene. TCRdb keeps only in-frame clones here, not all; method: immunoSEQ multiplex PCR. This sample has around 190,000 clones, with just over 85% found just once. This clone was seen only once. Its specificity is not known. This material consisted of peripheral blood, taken on day 0 of AZD1222 vaccination. The genes are TRBV29-1 and TRBJ1-2; 10 bases fit TRBD1. This TCR was sampled from an adult in good health. For the CDR3, the DNA is TGCAGCGCCCTGGGACAGGGGAACTATGGCTACACCTTC. Residues: CSALGQGNYGYTF. Combining the CDR3 with reference TRBV29-1 and TRBJ1-2 gives the whole variable domain SAVISQKPSRDICQRGTSLTIQCQVDSQVTMMFWYRQQPGQSLTLIATANQGSEATYESGFVIDKFPISRPNLTFSTLTVSNMSPEDSSIYLCSALGQGNYGYTFGSGTRLTVV.